These 14 T cell receptor beta chains originate from one sample sequenced in a study of neurological immune-mediated disorders. TCRdb re-analysed the 5' RACE reads in MiXCR, keeping a single row per CDR3 protein. The sample records 15,000 to 20,000 distinct CDR3 sequences, approximately 15% being singletons. The specimen was CD4+ T cells from blood. Receptors were obtained from a woman in her sixties or seventies with HTLV-1-associated myelopathy (HAM/TSP).

This clonotype came up many times. The V and J genes are TRBV20-1 and TRBJ2-7; D is undetermined. There are 12 residues in the CDR3. Germline V gene lookup returns CDR1 DFQATT and CDR2 SNEGSKA (reference sequence). V lost 1 base to trimming and J lost 5 bases, with 9 bases between them. The CDR3 DNA sequence: TGCAGTGCTAGAGTTAATAGTGACGAGCAGTACTTC. Its protein product is CSARVNSDEQYF.

There are many counts of this clonotype. The chain recombines TRBV20-1 with TRBJ2-1, with D hard to call. Per the germline V gene, CDR1 is DFQATT and CDR2 is SNEGSKA (reference sequence). Trimming removed 5 bases at V and 1 base at J, with 12 bases between. The CDR3 contains 14 residues. This chain's CDR3 is CSASPGVSYNEQFF. The CDR3 region has the DNA TGCAGTGCTTCCCCGGGTGTTTCCTACAATGAGCAGTTCTTC.

The chain uses TRBV5-1 and TRBJ1-2; D gene uncertain. The CDR3 length is 14 residues. In germline, CDR1 is SGHRS, CDR2 YFSETQ. V lost 6 bases and J lost 6, with 18 bases in between. Here the CDR3 DNA reads TGCGCCAGCATCCCCGCTGCAGCCCGGAATGGCTACACCTTC. Translated: CASIPAAARNGYTF.

The chain carries TRBV4-2 and TRBJ2-1, with TRBD2 matching 7 bases. The V gene end was trimmed by 4 bases and the J gene end by 1 base; junction bases not matched to a gene: 10. Germline CDR1 and CDR2: LGHNA and YNFKEQ. The CDR3 has 17 residues. CDR3 region: CASSRDLWGGSYNEQFF. As DNA, the CDR3 is TGTGCCAGCAGCCGAGACCTATGGGGGGGTTCCTACAATGAGCAGTTCTTC.

This clonotype was seen more than once but under ten times. This sequence joins TRBV6-4 and TRBJ1-1; no clear D. This CDR3 contains 13 residues. Per the germline V gene, CDR1 is MRHNA and CDR2 is SNTAGT. V was pared by 5 bases and J by 1 base, with 8 bases between. CDR3 coding DNA: TGTGCCAGCAGTCCGGGCCGGAACACTGAAGCTTTCTTT. Translated: CASSPGRNTEAFF.

This clonotype was observed many times. The V call is TRBV10-2, the J call TRBJ1-2; D call uncertain. The CDR3 has 16 amino acids. Trimming took 6 bases from V and 1 from J, leaving 18 bases between them. Germline V CDR1 and CDR2: WSHSY, SAAADI. The CDR3 is CASSGGPSGDNYGYTF. The CDR3 DNA follows: TGCGCCAGCAGCGGTGGCCCCTCAGGCGATAACTATGGCTACACCTTC.

This clonotype was seen at least ten times. The gene calls are TRBV11-2 and TRBJ2-1; 7 bases agree with TRBD2. The CDR3 has 15 residues. V was clipped by 1 base and J by 3 bases; unmatched bases: 3. In germline, CDR1 is SGHAT, CDR2 FQNNGV. The CDR3 reads CASSLVLADYNEQFF. CDR3 DNA sequence: TGTGCCAGCAGCTTAGTCCTAGCGGACTACAATGAGCAGTTCTTC.

This clonotype was counted ten times or more. V is TRBV21-1 and J is TRBJ2-3; TRBD1, the table's D call, was not compared with the DNA. TRBV21-1 is a pseudogene. The CDR3 is 20 residues long. The CDR3 DNA follows: TGTGCCAGCAGCAAGTGTAGGGACAGGGGGCCACCTCAAAGCACAGATACGCAGTATTTT. This codes for CASSKCRDRGPPQSTDTQYF.

This clonotype was counted ten times or more. The chain recombines TRBV7-2 with TRBJ2-3; TRBD2 matches at 12 bases. There are 16 residues in the CDR3. Germline loops: CDR1 SGHTA, CDR2 FQGNSA. The J segment lost 1 base and the V segment lost 1 base, leaving 0 bases of the junction unmatched. CDR3 sequence: CASSLGLAGGTDTQYF. For the CDR3, the DNA is TGTGCCAGCAGCTTAGGACTAGCGGGGGGCACAGATACGCAGTATTTT.

Comment on this clonotype: The junction shows a germline mismatch at one end, possibly a read error. This chain connects TRBV5-1 to TRBJ2-2; D call uncertain. The CDR3 is made up of 15 amino acids. Per germline, CDR1 SGHRS and CDR2 YFSETQ. CDR3 sequence reads: CARSLVEIFTGELFF. The CDR3 DNA is TGCGCCAGAAGCTTGGTAGAGATTTTCACCGGGGAGCTGTTTTTT.

By proportion, this clonotype is medium-sized (0.01 to 0.1%). V gene TRBV15 combines with J gene TRBJ2-2, with 8 bases identical to TRBD2. Germline V gives CDR1 LNHNV, CDR2 YYDKDF (reference sequence). The CDR3 is 16 amino acids. V dropped 8 bases and J dropped 4; count of bases not matched to a gene: 12. The CDR3 DNA sequence: TGTGCCACCTCGAATAATCGCGGGGGGTTCACCGGGGAGCTGTTTTTT. This codes for CATSNNRGGFTGELFF.

This clonotype was detected ten times or more. V gene TRBV20-1 combines with J gene TRBJ2-2; tentatively, D is TRBD1 or TRBD2 (6 bases each). CDR1 and CDR2 from the germline V gene are DFQATT and SNEGSKA (reference sequence). The CDR3 loop spans 16 amino acids. Trimming left V 6 bases short and J 4 bases short, with 21 bases between. CDR3 bases: TGCAGTGCCACCCAGCCGGGGGCCGTAGGCACCGGGGAGCTGTTTTTT. This codes for CSATQPGAVGTGELFF.

This clonotype has ten or more counts. V usage is TRBV3-1 and J usage is TRBJ2-7; no firm D call. Between the trimmed V and J ends, which lost 0 bases and 5 bases, there was a span of 5 bases. The CDR3 sequence is 12 residues long. Germline CDR1 reads LGHDT; CDR2 reads YNNKEL (reference sequence). CDR3 residues: CASSQDVNEQYF. The CDR3 nucleotides read TGTGCCAGCAGCCAAGATGTAAACGAGCAGTACTTC.

This clonotype was seen repeatedly, ten times or more. The chain recombines TRBV20-1 with TRBJ2-2; tentatively, D is TRBD1 (6 bases). The CDR3 contains 13 residues. The V gene lost 6 bases and the J gene lost 2 bases, with 10 bases spanning the gap. CDR1 is DFQATT and CDR2 is SNEGSKA in the germline V gene (reference sequence). CDR3 in amino acids: CSARGKNTGELFF. The CDR3 DNA reads as TGCAGTGCCAGGGGTAAAAACACCGGGGAGCTGTTTTTT.